This passage covers 16 T cell receptor beta chains from one sample sequenced in a study of human T cells and chemical hapten exposure. TCRdb reprocessed the 5' RACE reads via MiXCR and lists one record per CDR3 protein. The data hold under 150,000 distinct CDR3 sequences, with around 20% observed a single time. Unfractionated whole blood yielded total RNA. These receptor sequences come from a human donor in good health.

V is TRBV5-1 and J is TRBJ1-1, with unresolved D. The CDR3 sequence is 15 residues long. Germline assignment: CDR1 SGHRS and CDR2 YFSETQ. V gave up 1 base and J gave up 0 bases, with 10 bases separating them. In DNA form, the CDR3 reads TGCGCCAGCAGCTTGACAGTAAAAGTGAACACTGAAGCTTTCTTT. It encodes CASSLTVKVNTEAFF.

The rearrangement uses TRBV29-1 and TRBJ1-5; 11 nucleotides match TRBD1. V gave up 6 bases and J gave up 3 bases; unmatched junction bases: 4. The germline CDR1 and CDR2 sequences are SQVTM and ANQGSEA. This CDR3 is 14 amino acids long. The DNA for the CDR3 is TGCAGCGTGGGGGACAGGGGGGCCAATCAGCCCCAGCATTTT. Its translation: CSVGDRGANQPQHF.

This chain joins TRBV7-8 and TRBJ2-5, with D perhaps matching TRBD1 or TRBD2 (6 bases each). The germline gives CDR1 SGHVS, CDR2 FQNEAQ. V dropped 3 bases and J dropped 5 bases, with 31 bases sitting between them. The CDR3 totals 20 residues. CDR3 nucleotide sequence: TGTGCCAGCAGCTTGCCGGGGGCCCTTCGACTTAGACCTCTGGGGGAGACCCAGTACTTC. This encodes CASSLPGALRLRPLGETQYF.

V is TRBV5-1 and J is TRBJ2-1; D might be TRBD1 or TRBD2, each matching 5 bases. The CDR3 runs 13 residues. Germline loops: CDR1 SGHRS, CDR2 YFSETQ. V dropped 5 bases and J dropped 14 bases, with 20 bases sitting between them. The CDR3 sequence is CASRSGASSEEFF. The CDR3, as DNA: TGCGCCAGCAGATCCGGGGCTAGTAGTGAAGAGTTCTTC.

The V and J genes are TRBV5-6 and TRBJ2-4; D gene unclear. CDR1 and CDR2 (germline): SGHDT, YYEEEE. The CDR3 contains 17 residues. The V and J ends lost 1 base and 9 bases respectively, with 23 bases between them. Here the CDR3 DNA reads TGTGCCAGCAGCTTGTGGATAGGGTCGAAGGGTAATGTCATTCAGTACTTC. It encodes CASSLWIGSKGNVIQYF.

The J gene is TRBJ1-1, the V gene TRBV29-1; tentative D call: TRBD1 (6 bases). Between the trimmed V and J ends, which lost 7 bases and 4 bases, there was a span of 13 bases. Germline V CDR1 and CDR2: SQVTM, ANQGSEA. CDR3 length equals 12 residues. The CDR3 sequence is CSGGGGATEAFF. The CDR3 DNA follows: TGCAGCGGGGGGGGGGGCGCCACTGAAGCTTTCTTT. Supplemented by reference TRBV29-1 and TRBJ1-1, the full variable domain reads SAVISQKPSRDICQRGTSLTIQCQVDSQVTMMFWYRQQPGQSLTLIATANQGSEATYESGFVIDKFPISRPNLTFSTLTVSNMSPEDSSIYLCSGGGGATEAFFGQGTRLTVV.

This chain joins TRBV11-2 and TRBJ2-6, with 9 bases matching TRBD1. The V and J ends lost 1 base and 2 bases, in that order; junction bases with no gene match: 0. This CDR3 comprises 16 residues. Germline CDR1 and CDR2: SGHAT and FQNNGV. As DNA, the CDR3 is TGTGCCAGCAGCTTAGGGACAGGGGCTGGGGCCAACGTCCTGACTTTC. Its protein is CASSLGTGAGANVLTF.

The chain carries TRBV28 and TRBJ2-1; weak D call: TRBD1 (7 bases). Looked up from germline, CDR1 is MDHEN and CDR2 is SYDVKM. Trimming shortened V by 5 bases and J by 0 bases, and 11 bases separated the two germline ends. This CDR3 is 15 amino acids long. CDR3 protein: CASSGGTASYNEQFF. The CDR3 coding sequence is TGTGCCAGCAGTGGCGGGACAGCCTCCTACAATGAGCAGTTCTTC.

V usage is TRBV7-9 and J usage is TRBJ1-6; D unresolved. V lost 2 bases to trimming and J lost 8 bases, with 13 bases between them. The germline gives CDR1 SEHNR, CDR2 FQNEAQ (reference sequence). The CDR3 spans 15 residues. The DNA for the CDR3 is TGTGCCAGCAGCTTATGGGAGACATCGGATTCACCCCTCCACTTT. It yields the protein CASSLWETSDSPLHF.

This clonotype was seen repeatedly, ten times or more. CDR3 in DNA: TGTGCCAGCAGTAACCAGCCACGGAGCTCCTACGAGCAGTACTTC. As protein: CASSNQPRSSYEQYF. The genes are TRBV28 and TRBJ2-7; unclear D gene. This CDR3 contains 15 residues. Trimming cost V 5 bases and J 0 bases, with 14 bases left between them. Germline CDR1 and CDR2: MDHEN and SYDVKM. Using reference TRBV28 and TRBJ2-7 for the parts outside the CDR3, the full variable domain is DVKVTQSSRYLVKRTGEKVFLECVQDMDHENMFWYRQDPGLGLRLIYFSYDVKMKEKGDIPEGYSVSREKKERFSLILESASTNQTSMYLCASSNQPRSSYEQYFGPGTRLTVT.

CDR3 protein: CASSLPPPAGRTEAFF. The CDR3 DNA is TGTGCCAGCAGCCTACCCCCTCCGGCAGGGCGAACTGAAGCTTTCTTT. The chain carries TRBV4-2 and TRBJ1-1; D may be TRBD1 (5 bases). Germline values: CDR1 LGHNA, CDR2 YNFKEQ. The ends were cut back, 4 bases at V and 5 bases at J, with 20 bases in the middle. This CDR3 region has 16 residues.

This clonotype turned up a few times. V and J are TRBV28 and TRBJ2-1; 9 bases are a match to TRBD2. The germline V gene encodes CDR1 MDHEN and CDR2 SYDVKM. After removal of 6 bases from V and 5 bases from J, the junction contained 8 bases not matched to a gene. The CDR3 loop spans 15 amino acids. The CDR3 DNA is TGTGCCAGCAGCCCTGGGACTAGCCTCCACAATGAGCAGTTCTTC. Its translation: CASSPGTSLHNEQFF.

There are a few counts of this clonotype. The J gene is TRBJ1-2, the V gene TRBV11-2; D might be TRBD1 (5 bases). Between the trimmed V and J ends, which lost 5 bases and 8 bases, there was a span of 27 bases. The CDR3 is 17 amino acids. Germline CDR1 and CDR2: SGHAT and FQNNGV. CDR3 sequence: CASSKGNLGSSKGGYTF. CDR3 DNA: TGTGCCAGCAGCAAAGGCAATCTCGGGAGCTCTAAGGGGGGCTACACCTTC.

V is TRBV12-3 or TRBV12-4 and J is TRBJ1-2; tentatively, D is TRBD1 (5 bases). The CDR3 is made up of 15 amino acids. V shed 0 bases and J shed 5 bases, with 13 bases lying between them. CDR3 DNA sequence: TGTGCCAGCAGTTTAGCCAACTCGGCAGGGTATGGCTACACCTTC. It codes for CASSLANSAGYGYTF.

The chain joins TRBV28 to TRBJ2-3, with a weak D call TRBD1 (6 bases). CDR3 length equals 14 residues. CDR1 MDHEN and CDR2 SYDVKM come from the germline V gene. V was shortened by 9 bases and J by 0 bases, with 13 bases between the two germline ends. In DNA, the CDR3 is TGTGCCAGTTCAGGGGCGCCCAGCACAGATACGCAGTATTTT. Its protein product is CASSGAPSTDTQYF.

The chain recombines TRBV7-8 with TRBJ2-7; D is possibly TRBD1 (6 bases). Trimming cost V 5 bases and J 2 bases, with 10 bases left between them. There are 13 residues in the CDR3. Per the germline V gene, CDR1 is SGHVS and CDR2 is FQNEAQ. The CDR3 bases are TGTGCCAGCAGCACACAGGGCCCCTACGAGCAGTACTTC. Translating gives CASSTQGPYEQYF.